This TCR beta chain was sequenced during a study of shared clonotypes between healthy human individuals. Notes on the study in general: Only blood was sampled, and tissue TCR repertoires likely differ from blood ones. It was expected that sequencing depth would affect clonotype sharing among donors.

A remark on this clone: Its target is not known.

Caucasian adults living in Nashville, Tennessee, provided all samples. Original processing methods: With immunoSEQ giving junction-only sequences and no quality scores, filtering differed. The protocol was immunoSEQ multiplex PCR, while the TCRdb copy is restricted to in-frame clones and leaves out a portion. V, J and clone size were drawn from that table, and D and trimming were deduced from the DNA. The sample includes about 1 million clones, 65% to 80% seen only once; the top ten take 1.4% to 1.5%. Sequenced input: memory CD4+ T cells sorted from blood. Documented subset: CD45RA-negative fraction. The source of this sequence is a man between 18 and 35 years old in good health.

The CDR3 DNA reads as TGTGCCAGTAGTATGGGCCCCTGGGACGGCTACACCTTC. Its translation: CASSMGPWDGYTF. This rearrangement joins TRBV19 to TRBJ1-2, with TRBD1 as a possible D gene (5 bases). The ends were cut back, 3 bases at V and 8 bases at J, with 13 bases in the middle. The germline V gene has CDR1 LNHDA and CDR2 SQIVND (reference sequence). The CDR3 is made up of 13 amino acids.